The rows below give T cell receptor beta chains drawn from one sample of a study of shared clonotypes between healthy human individuals. Libraries were prepared by immunoSEQ multiplex PCR; TCRdb keeps only in-frame clonotypes and omits some of them. Of around 600,000 clones in the sample, roughly 98% were seen once. The specimen sequenced was naive CD8+ T cells sorted from blood. These TCRs come from a young man in good health. The CDR3 runs from the conserved cysteine through the conserved F or W. Each record gives: CDR3 protein, CDR3 DNA, clone size, D gene, J gene, V gene. The D gene is left open where the match is weak. Clone size is stated in some rows and not others, as once, few, many or a class when expanded.

CDR3 protein: CASSDSDRPYEQYF; CDR3 DNA: TGTGCCAGCAGTGACTCAGACCGTCCCTACGAGCAGTACTTC; clone size: NA; D gene: NA; J gene: TRBJ2-7; V gene: TRBV6-4
CDR3 protein: CASSPRQGSTEAFF; CDR3 DNA: TGCGCCAGCAGCCCCCGACAGGGTTCAACTGAAGCTTTCTTT; clone size: NA; D gene: TRBD1; J gene: TRBJ1-1; V gene: TRBV4-1
CDR3 protein: CASSQVRAASLFNEQFF; CDR3 DNA: TGTGCCAGCAGCCAAGTACGTGCGGCTAGCCTTTTTAATGAGCAGTTCTTC; clone size: NA; D gene: NA; J gene: TRBJ2-1; V gene: TRBV14
CDR3 protein: CASSLNRPETQYF; CDR3 DNA: TGTGCCAGCAGCTTAAATAGGCCAGAGACGCAGTATTTT; clone size: NA; D gene: NA; J gene: TRBJ2-3; V gene: TRBV11-2
CDR3 protein: CSVEDQRPGYTF; CDR3 DNA: TGCAGCGTTGAAGATCAAAGGCCGGGCTACACCTTC; clone size: NA; D gene: NA; J gene: TRBJ1-2; V gene: TRBV29-1
CDR3 protein: CASSLAEELYNEQFF; CDR3 DNA: TGTGCCAGCAGCTTAGCAGAGGAGCTCTACAATGAGCAGTTCTTC; clone size: NA; D gene: NA; J gene: TRBJ2-1; V gene: TRBV11-2
CDR3 protein: CASSSLITVTSGRAREQFF; CDR3 DNA: TGTGCCAGCAGTTCACTCATTACCGTTACTAGCGGGAGGGCACGTGAGCAGTTCTTC; clone size: once; D gene: TRBD2; J gene: TRBJ2-1; V gene: TRBV27
CDR3 protein: CASSLGRGRRDTQYF; CDR3 DNA: TGTGCCAGCAGCTTAGGCAGGGGGCGAAGAGATACGCAGTATTTT; clone size: NA; D gene: TRBD1; J gene: TRBJ2-3; V gene: TRBV7-8
CDR3 protein: CASSSPQQGNQPQHF; CDR3 DNA: TGTGCCAGCAGTTCCCCACAACAGGGTAATCAGCCCCAGCATTTT; clone size: NA; D gene: NA; J gene: TRBJ1-5; V gene: TRBV28
CDR3 protein: CASSQTGTGTYEQYF; CDR3 DNA: TGCGCCAGCAGCCAAACTGGGACAGGGACTTACGAGCAGTACTTC; clone size: NA; D gene: TRBD1; J gene: TRBJ2-7; V gene: TRBV4-1
CDR3 protein: CASSLVTGQTWEFF; CDR3 DNA: TGTGCCAGCAGCTTAGTAACGGGTCAAACATGGGAGTTCTTC; clone size: once; D gene: NA; J gene: TRBJ2-1; V gene: TRBV11-2
CDR3 protein: CASSAISSYEQYF; CDR3 DNA: TGTGCCAGCAGCGCCATTAGCTCCTACGAGCAGTACTTC; clone size: NA; D gene: NA; J gene: TRBJ2-7; V gene: TRBV7-9
CDR3 protein: CASSLPLTSYEQYF; CDR3 DNA: TGTGCCAGCAGCTTACCTTTGACTTCCTACGAGCAGTACTTC; clone size: NA; D gene: NA; J gene: TRBJ2-7; V gene: TRBV7-9
CDR3 protein: CASSYGTGGYYEQYF; CDR3 DNA: TGTGCCAGCAGTTACGGGACAGGGGGATACTACGAGCAGTACTTC; clone size: NA; D gene: TRBD1; J gene: TRBJ2-7; V gene: TRBV6-5
CDR3 protein: CSVGDNEQFF; CDR3 DNA: TGCAGCGTTGGCGACAATGAGCAGTTCTTC; clone size: NA; D gene: NA; J gene: TRBJ2-1; V gene: TRBV29-1
CDR3 protein: CASSSGGLDYNEQFF; CDR3 DNA: TGTGCCAGCAGTTCCGGGGGGCTGGACTACAATGAGCAGTTCTTC; clone size: NA; D gene: NA; J gene: TRBJ2-1; V gene: TRBV27
CDR3 protein: CASSPKDRGSYNEQFF; CDR3 DNA: TGCGCCAGCAGCCCCAAGGACAGGGGATCCTACAATGAGCAGTTCTTC; clone size: NA; D gene: TRBD1; J gene: TRBJ2-1; V gene: TRBV4-3
CDR3 protein: CASSSDRGVRRTDTQYF; CDR3 DNA: TGTGCCAGCAGCTCGGACAGGGGGGTCCGTCGCACAGATACGCAGTATTTT; clone size: NA; D gene: TRBD1; J gene: TRBJ2-3; V gene: TRBV5-4
CDR3 protein: CASSGPPSGTASYEQYF; CDR3 DNA: TGTGCCAGCAGCGGACCCCCCTCCGGGACGGCCTCCTACGAGCAGTACTTC; clone size: NA; D gene: NA; J gene: TRBJ2-7; V gene: TRBV9
CDR3 protein: CASSYSGGLGYTF; CDR3 DNA: TGTGCCAGCAGTTACTCAGGGGGTCTTGGCTACACCTTC; clone size: NA; D gene: NA; J gene: TRBJ1-2; V gene: TRBV6-5
CDR3 protein: CASSLGLGLEGGEQYF; CDR3 DNA: TGCGCCAGCAGCTTGGGTTTAGGTCTAGAAGGTGGTGAGCAGTACTTC; clone size: NA; D gene: NA; J gene: TRBJ2-7; V gene: TRBV5-1
CDR3 protein: CASNPQGGTEAFF; CDR3 DNA: TGCGCCAGCAACCCACAGGGAGGGACTGAAGCTTTCTTT; clone size: NA; D gene: NA; J gene: TRBJ1-1; V gene: TRBV5-1
CDR3 protein: CASSWRSQEGGDTEAFF; CDR3 DNA: TGTGCCAGCAGCTGGAGATCGCAGGAAGGGGGGGACACTGAAGCTTTCTTT; clone size: NA; D gene: NA; J gene: TRBJ1-1; V gene: TRBV12-1
CDR3 protein: CASSLIDRGVGYTF; CDR3 DNA: TGTGCCAGCAGCTTAATCGACAGGGGTGTTGGCTACACCTTC; clone size: NA; D gene: TRBD1; J gene: TRBJ1-2; V gene: TRBV7-9
CDR3 protein: CASSRADRSSYEQYF; CDR3 DNA: TGCGCCAGCAGCCGTGCGGACAGGTCGTCCTACGAGCAGTACTTC; clone size: NA; D gene: TRBD1; J gene: TRBJ2-7; V gene: TRBV4-1
CDR3 protein: CASSVAQWLAAYNEQFF; CDR3 DNA: TGTGCCAGCAGCGTAGCCCAATGGCTAGCGGCCTACAATGAGCAGTTCTTC; clone size: NA; D gene: TRBD2; J gene: TRBJ2-1; V gene: TRBV9
CDR3 protein: CASSPTTGGYGEQYF; CDR3 DNA: TGTGCCAGCAGCCCGACGACAGGGGGCTATGGCGAGCAGTACTTC; clone size: NA; D gene: TRBD1; J gene: TRBJ2-7; V gene: TRBV7-6
CDR3 protein: CASSLRVGGNQPQHF; CDR3 DNA: TGTGCCAGCAGCTTGAGGGTAGGTGGCAATCAGCCCCAGCATTTT; clone size: NA; D gene: NA; J gene: TRBJ1-5; V gene: TRBV5-5
CDR3 protein: CSVVWSSYEQYF; CDR3 DNA: TGCAGCGTTGTCTGGAGCTCCTACGAGCAGTACTTC; clone size: NA; D gene: NA; J gene: TRBJ2-7; V gene: TRBV29-1
CDR3 protein: CASSQEGQLTDTQYF; CDR3 DNA: TGCGCCAGCAGCCAAGAGGGACAGCTCACAGATACGCAGTATTTT; clone size: NA; D gene: TRBD1; J gene: TRBJ2-3; V gene: TRBV4-1
CDR3 protein: CSVEGLLSYNEQFF; CDR3 DNA: TGCAGCGTTGAGGGACTGCTCTCCTACAATGAGCAGTTCTTC; clone size: NA; D gene: NA; J gene: TRBJ2-1; V gene: TRBV29-1
CDR3 protein: CSPGEYNEQFF; CDR3 DNA: TGCAGTCCGGGGGAGTACAATGAGCAGTTCTTC; clone size: NA; D gene: NA; J gene: TRBJ2-1; V gene: TRBV20-1
CDR3 protein: CASSDGTSGSLWDTQYF; CDR3 DNA: TGTGCCAGCAGTGACGGGACTAGCGGGAGCCTTTGGGATACGCAGTATTTT; clone size: NA; D gene: TRBD2; J gene: TRBJ2-3; V gene: TRBV6-1
CDR3 protein: CASTSPGWANTGELFF; CDR3 DNA: TGTGCCAGCACAAGCCCGGGTTGGGCGAACACCGGGGAGCTGTTTTTT; clone size: NA; D gene: NA; J gene: TRBJ2-2; V gene: TRBV27
CDR3 protein: CASSRTSGRTDTQYF; CDR3 DNA: TGCGCCAGCAGCCGGACTAGCGGGCGAACAGATACGCAGTATTTT; clone size: NA; D gene: TRBD2; J gene: TRBJ2-3; V gene: TRBV4-1
CDR3 protein: CSAQGDAFSYEQYF; CDR3 DNA: TGCAGCGCCCAAGGGGACGCCTTCTCCTACGAGCAGTACTTC; clone size: NA; D gene: NA; J gene: TRBJ2-7; V gene: TRBV29-1
CDR3 protein: CASAVSGGSFNEQFF; CDR3 DNA: TGTGCCAGTGCGGTGTCGGGCGGTTCCTTCAATGAGCAGTTCTTC; clone size: NA; D gene: NA; J gene: TRBJ2-1; V gene: TRBV19
CDR3 protein: CASSLEALPDTQYF; CDR3 DNA: TGCGCCAGCAGCTTGGAGGCCCTGCCGGATACGCAGTATTTT; clone size: NA; D gene: NA; J gene: TRBJ2-3; V gene: TRBV5-1
CDR3 protein: CASSEGNTGELFF; CDR3 DNA: TGTGCCAGCAGTGAAGGGAACACCGGGGAGCTGTTTTTT; clone size: NA; D gene: NA; J gene: TRBJ2-2; V gene: TRBV25-1
CDR3 protein: CASSSHATGTGNTEAFF; CDR3 DNA: TGTGCCAGCAGTTCCCATGCTACCGGGACAGGGAACACTGAAGCTTTCTTT; clone size: NA; D gene: TRBD1; J gene: TRBJ1-1; V gene: TRBV27
CDR3 protein: CASSLGWNTEAFF; CDR3 DNA: TGTGCCAGCAGTTTGGGGTGGAACACTGAAGCTTTCTTT; clone size: NA; D gene: NA; J gene: TRBJ1-1; V gene: TRBV7-9
CDR3 protein: CSVVVYAWATVNTEAFF; CDR3 DNA: TGCAGCGTTGTTGTTTACGCTTGGGCCACCGTGAACACTGAAGCTTTCTTT; clone size: NA; D gene: NA; J gene: TRBJ1-1; V gene: TRBV29-1
CDR3 protein: CASLAGNNEQFF; CDR3 DNA: TGTGCCAGTTTAGCGGGGAACAATGAGCAGTTCTTC; clone size: NA; D gene: TRBD2; J gene: TRBJ2-1; V gene: TRBV6-5
CDR3 protein: CSARDGYEQYF; CDR3 DNA: TGCAGTGCTAGGGACGGCTACGAGCAGTACTTC; clone size: few; D gene: NA; J gene: TRBJ2-7; V gene: TRBV20-1
CDR3 protein: CSVEGWRDQETQYF; CDR3 DNA: TGCAGCGTTGAAGGGTGGAGGGACCAAGAGACCCAGTACTTC; clone size: NA; D gene: NA; J gene: TRBJ2-5; V gene: TRBV29-1
CDR3 protein: CASSATTSLYEQYF; CDR3 DNA: TGTGCCAGCAGCGCTACGACTAGTTTGTACGAGCAGTACTTC; clone size: NA; D gene: NA; J gene: TRBJ2-7; V gene: TRBV7-9
CDR3 protein: CASSRLQGDGYGYTF; CDR3 DNA: TGTGCCAGCAGCCGCCTACAGGGGGACGGCTATGGCTACACCTTC; clone size: NA; D gene: TRBD1; J gene: TRBJ1-2; V gene: TRBV14
CDR3 protein: CASSLWGGSGSGNTIYF; CDR3 DNA: TGTGCCAGCAGTTTATGGGGAGGGTCCGGCTCTGGAAACACCATATATTTT; clone size: NA; D gene: NA; J gene: TRBJ1-3; V gene: TRBV27
CDR3 protein: CASSEGRGERPIPRSSYEQYF; CDR3 DNA: TGTGCCAGCAGTGAAGGGAGGGGGGAGCGCCCCATACCCAGAAGCTCCTACGAGCAGTACTTC; clone size: NA; D gene: NA; J gene: TRBJ2-7; V gene: TRBV6-1
CDR3 protein: CSALGSDSYEQYF; CDR3 DNA: TGCAGCGCCCTAGGGAGCGACTCCTACGAGCAGTACTTC; clone size: NA; D gene: NA; J gene: TRBJ2-7; V gene: TRBV29-1
CDR3 protein: CASSHLDYDSPSGNTIYF; CDR3 DNA: TGTGCCAGCAGCCACCTTGACTACGACAGCCCCTCTGGAAACACCATATATTTT; clone size: NA; D gene: NA; J gene: TRBJ1-3; V gene: TRBV16
CDR3 protein: CASSSGLLAYEQYF; CDR3 DNA: TGTGCCAGCAGCTCAGGACTCCTGGCCTACGAGCAGTACTTC; clone size: NA; D gene: NA; J gene: TRBJ2-7; V gene: TRBV5-4
CDR3 protein: CASSVSRRESSDTQYF; CDR3 DNA: TGTGCCAGCAGTGTCTCTCGACGGGAGTCTTCAGATACGCAGTATTTT; clone size: NA; D gene: NA; J gene: TRBJ2-3; V gene: TRBV2
CDR3 protein: CASSSGLWNEQFF; CDR3 DNA: TGTGCCAGCAGTTCGGGACTCTGGAATGAGCAGTTCTTC; clone size: NA; D gene: NA; J gene: TRBJ2-1; V gene: TRBV27
CDR3 protein: CSVETSRTYEQYF; CDR3 DNA: TGCAGCGTTGAGACCAGCAGGACCTACGAGCAGTACTTC; clone size: NA; D gene: NA; J gene: TRBJ2-7; V gene: TRBV29-1